Presented here are 17 T cell receptor beta chains from one specimen sequenced in a study of blood T cell repertoires in COVID-19. Produced via immunoSEQ multiplex PCR; TCRdb's table is partial and in-frame only. Altogether 150,000 to 200,000 clones are present, roughly 80% being singletons, with the ten largest covering around 5.2%. The sample comprised peripheral blood. The receptors derive from a woman younger than 45 with acute or convalescent COVID-19.

CDR3 loop: CASSYVGAPTDEKLFF. DNA for the CDR3: TGTGCCAGCAGTTACGTAGGGGCGCCTACGGATGAAAAACTGTTTTTT. The chain has TRBV6-2 or TRBV6-3 and TRBJ1-4; the D gene is possibly TRBD1 (5 bases). V was clipped by 2 bases and J by 6 bases, with 16 bases between them. The germline gives CDR1 MNHEY, CDR2 SVGEGT. This CDR3 region has 16 residues.

This clone was found a few times. J is TRBJ1-5 and V is TRBV29-1, with D possibly being TRBD1 (6 bases). CDR1 is SQVTM, CDR2 ANQGSEA, per germline. This CDR3 is built from 15 residues. V dropped 6 bases and J dropped 2 bases, with 17 bases sitting between them. This chain's CDR3 is CSVITGLGGNQPQHF. The CDR3 coding sequence is TGCAGCGTGATTACAGGGCTTGGCGGCAATCAGCCCCAGCATTTT.

V gene TRBV11-3 combines with J gene TRBJ2-3; 8 bases are a match to TRBD1. The CDR3 covers 14 residues. The germline gives CDR1 SGHNT, CDR2 YENEEA. The trim removed 3 bases at V and 3 bases at J, leaving 2 bases unmatched. CDR3 residues: CASSFQGATDTQYF. CDR3 DNA sequence: TGTGCCAGCAGCTTTCAGGGGGCAACAGATACGCAGTATTTT.

This rearrangement joins TRBV5-4 to TRBJ1-2; unclear D gene. The CDR3 spans 14 residues. In germline, CDR1 is SGHNT, CDR2 YYREEE (reference sequence). Trimming left V 3 bases short and J 4 bases short, with 13 bases between. CDR3 region: CASSSGGNVYGYTF. The CDR3, as DNA: TGTGCCAGCAGCTCAGGAGGGAACGTCTATGGCTACACCTTC.

The V gene is TRBV6-5, the J gene TRBJ2-6; D is perhaps TRBD2 (5 bases). CDR1 is MNHEY, CDR2 SVGAGI, per germline. CDR3 length equals 15 residues. V lost 7 bases to trimming and J lost 0 bases, with 10 bases between them. CDR3 sequence (DNA): TGTGCCAGCACCAGACGGGGCTCTGGGGCCAACGTCCTGACTTTC. It specifies CASTRRGSGANVLTF.

The chain joins TRBV24-1 to TRBJ1-2; TRBD1 matches 7 bases. The CDR3 contains 13 residues. V gave up 10 bases and J gave up 1 base; unmatched junction bases: 5. Germline V gene lookup returns CDR1 KGHDR and CDR2 SFDVKD. For the CDR3, the DNA is TGTGCCACAGGGACAGCCTTTAACTATGGCTACACCTTC. Amino acids: CATGTAFNYGYTF.

This clone was observed a few times. This sequence joins TRBV30 and TRBJ2-5, with D unresolved. V was trimmed by 4 bases and J by 1 base, leaving 10 bases between them. Per the germline V gene, CDR1 is GTSNPN and CDR2 is SVGIG (reference sequence). This CDR3 is built from 13 residues. CDR3 loop: CAWNHEVQETQYF. The CDR3 DNA reads TGTGCCTGGAACCACGAGGTCCAAGAGACCCAGTACTTC. The full variable domain, its missing parts supplied by reference TRBV30 and TRBJ2-5, is SQTIHQWPATLVQPVGSPLSLECTVEGTSNPNLYWYRQAAGRGLQLLFYSVGIGQISSEVPQNLSASRPQDRQFILSSKKLLLSDSGFYLCAWNHEVQETQYFGPGTRLLVL.

V and J are TRBV6-5 and TRBJ1-2; 11 bases match TRBD1. Germline assignment: CDR1 MNHEY and CDR2 SVGAGI. The CDR3 has 13 residues. With V trimmed by 7 bases and J by 12 bases, 10 bases remained unmatched. The CDR3 loop is CASNGRTGGDNTF. As DNA, the CDR3 is TGTGCCAGCAACGGAAGGACAGGGGGCGATAACACCTTC.

This rearrangement joins TRBV29-1 to TRBJ2-7; D might be TRBD1 (6 bases). V was cut by 5 bases and J by 3 bases, with 11 bases left in between. The V gene's germline CDR1 is SQVTM and CDR2 ANQGSEA. The CDR3 loop spans 12 amino acids. The CDR3 DNA is TGCAGCGTTAGTGGGACACTCTACGAGCAGTACTTC. Protein sequence: CSVSGTLYEQYF.

This clone was counted between two and nine times. The V call is TRBV5-6, the J call TRBJ2-6; 7 bases are a match to TRBD1. The CDR3 is 18 residues long. V lost 3 bases to trimming and J lost 0 bases; unmatched junction nucleotides: 9. Germline loops: CDR1 SGHDT, CDR2 YYEEEE. CDR3 nucleotide sequence: TGTGCCAGCAGCTCGTGGACAGGATTTAGCTCTGGGGCCAACGTCCTGACTTTC. Its translation: CASSSWTGFSSGANVLTF.

The V and J genes are TRBV24-1 and TRBJ2-1; tentatively, D is TRBD1 (7 bases). The CDR3 loop spans 15 amino acids. The ends were cut back, 1 base at V and 10 bases at J, with 16 bases in the middle. The germline V gene has CDR1 KGHDR and CDR2 SFDVKD. The CDR3 reads CATSDFRGGGSEQFF. The DNA for the CDR3 is TGTGCCACCAGTGATTTTAGAGGAGGGGGCAGCGAGCAGTTCTTC.

In regard to this clone: Different DNA sequences within this sample yield the same CDR3. Written as DNA, the CDR3 is TGTGCCACCAGTGATTTAAGGACAGGGCCCTACAATGAGCAGTTCTTC. Protein sequence: CATSDLRTGPYNEQFF. This chain uses TRBV24-1 with TRBJ2-1; the match to TRBD1 covers 8 bases. Looked up from germline, CDR1 is KGHDR and CDR2 is SFDVKD. V trimming: 1 base; J trimming: 2 bases; junction bases outside the gene matches: 3. CDR3 size: 16 residues.

The rearrangement links TRBV6-5 to TRBJ2-1, with TRBD2 as a possible D gene (6 bases). Germline CDR1 reads MNHEY; CDR2 reads SVGAGI. The CDR3 has 14 residues. Trimming took off 7 bases at V and 5 bases at J, with 15 bases between the two ends. CDR3 loop: CASTEGRGHNEQFF. As DNA, the CDR3 is TGTGCCAGCACCGAAGGGCGGGGTCACAATGAGCAGTTCTTC.

Only a few counts were recorded for this clone. The gene calls are TRBV21-1 and TRBJ2-1; the table's D gene call, TRBD1, was not cross checked with the DNA. TRBV21-1 is assigned pseudogene status. The CDR3 is 16 residues long. As DNA, the CDR3 is TGTGCCAGCAGCAAAGGCACAGGGCGTAAGTGGAATGAGCAGTTCTTC. Translating it yields CASSKGTGRKWNEQFF.

The chain employs TRBV2 and TRBJ1-2, with D uncertain. Germline CDR1 and CDR2: SNHLY and FYNNEI. Deletions cut 8 bases from V and 7 bases from J, with 11 bases between. The CDR3 extends over 11 amino acids. In DNA form, the CDR3 reads TGTGCCAGCTCCGAGGGAGGTGGCTACACCTTC. Amino acids: CASSEGGGYTF.

This chain connects TRBV7-2 to TRBJ1-4; 7 bases align to TRBD1. Trimming took 5 bases from V and 5 from J; bases not matched to a gene: 8. Germline V gene lookup returns CDR1 SGHTA and CDR2 FQGNSA. The length of the CDR3 is 15 residues. In DNA form, the CDR3 reads TGTGCCAGCAGCACTCGACAGGGATCGAATGAAAAACTGTTTTTT. Translated, it gives CASSTRQGSNEKLFF.

Note on this clone: The junction does not match germline at one end; this may be a read error. The chain recombines TRBV15 with TRBJ2-3; 9 bases match TRBD2. CDR1 and CDR2 (germline): LNHNV, YYDKDF (reference sequence). The CDR3 totals 17 residues. The CDR3, as DNA: TGTGCCACCAGAAGAGCGGGAGGACCACCCCTTCGGAATACGCAGTATTTT. Translating gives CATRRAGGPPLRNTQYF.